These T cell receptor beta chains were read from a single sample in a study of technical replicates of blood from several donors. TCRdb's copy holds only in-frame clones and misses some; the assay was immunoSEQ multiplex PCR. The sample consists of about 70,000 clones, more than 90% of them appearing once. The sample was T cells isolated from PBMCs. The receptors originated from a human donor in good health. Both conserved end residues are part of each CDR3. The D gene is left open where the match is weak. Clone size is stated in some rows and not others, as once, few, many or a class when expanded.

v_gene,len,d_gene,abundance,j_gene,CDR3nt,CDR3aa
TRBV30,13,NA,NA,TRBJ2-3,TGTGCCTGGAGCCGGACTACCGCAGATACGCAGTATTTT,CAWSRTTADTQYF
TRBV11-3,16,NA,NA,TRBJ1-3,TGTGCCAGCAGCGGCCTACAGGGTCCCTCTGGAAACACCATATATTTT,CASSGLQGPSGNTIYF
TRBV18,17,NA,NA,TRBJ1-3,TGTGCCAGCTCACTAACCGCGCACAGCCTCTCTGGAAACACCATATATTTT,CASSLTAHSLSGNTIYF
TRBV4-2,19,TRBD2,once,TRBJ2-3,TGTGCCAGCAGCCAAGAAAATCTAGCGGGCGTTCGACCCACAGATACGCAGTATTTT,CASSQENLAGVRPTDTQYF
TRBV28,13,NA,NA,TRBJ1-2,TGTGCCAGCAGTCCAATAAGGTCCAGGGCTTACACCTTC,CASSPIRSRAYTF
TRBV5-6,14,NA,NA,TRBJ2-1,TGTGCCAGCAGCTTGGTCGGACAGTACAATGAGCAGTTCTTC,CASSLVGQYNEQFF
TRBV7-6,12,NA,once,TRBJ2-5,TGTGCCAGCAGGGGCCCCCAAGAGACCCAGTACTTC,CASRGPQETQYF
TRBV7-2,15,NA,NA,TRBJ2-1,TGTGCCAGCAGCTCCCTTTATAGCTCCTACAATGAGCAGTTCTTC,CASSSLYSSYNEQFF
TRBV25-1,15,TRBD2,NA,TRBJ2-5,TGTGCCAGCAGTGAAGGCCTAGCGGGCGAAGAGACCCAGTACTTC,CASSEGLAGEETQYF
TRBV6-5,14,NA,NA,TRBJ2-7,TGTGCCAGCAGTTACAGGGGGGGAGAATACGAGCAGTACTTC,CASSYRGGEYEQYF
TRBV9,15,NA,NA,TRBJ2-7,TGTGCCAGCAGCGTAGACCCCAGTTACACCTACGAGCAGTACTTC,CASSVDPSYTYEQYF
TRBV28,14,NA,NA,TRBJ1-2,TGTGCCAGCAGTTTCGGGACAATGGGCTATGGCTACACCTTC,CASSFGTMGYGYTF